A few counts support the clone carrying this T cell receptor beta chain. The data derive from a study of blood T cell repertoires in COVID-19. The length of the CDR3 is 16 residues. V was pared by 0 bases and J by 11 bases, with 12 bases of the junction left unmatched. Germline V gene lookup returns CDR1 LGHNA and CDR2 YSLEER. Authors' methods: Amplifying reference gene primers gave estimates of nucleated cell counts. Assay used: immunoSEQ multiplex PCR; TCRdb lists only in-frame clones, some missing. Clone size and the V and J calls come from that table; the DNA yielded D and trimming. The sample holds 200,000 to 300,000 clones, approximately 86% seen once.

The sample comprised peripheral blood. The J gene is TRBJ1-5, the V gene TRBV4-3; 8 bases align to TRBD1. The clonotype originates from a woman in her 70s with active or convalescent COVID-19. The CDR3 region is CASSQDLGTGSMAQHF. CDR3 DNA: TGCGCCAGCAGCCAAGATCTTGGGACAGGTAGCATGGCCCAGCATTTT.